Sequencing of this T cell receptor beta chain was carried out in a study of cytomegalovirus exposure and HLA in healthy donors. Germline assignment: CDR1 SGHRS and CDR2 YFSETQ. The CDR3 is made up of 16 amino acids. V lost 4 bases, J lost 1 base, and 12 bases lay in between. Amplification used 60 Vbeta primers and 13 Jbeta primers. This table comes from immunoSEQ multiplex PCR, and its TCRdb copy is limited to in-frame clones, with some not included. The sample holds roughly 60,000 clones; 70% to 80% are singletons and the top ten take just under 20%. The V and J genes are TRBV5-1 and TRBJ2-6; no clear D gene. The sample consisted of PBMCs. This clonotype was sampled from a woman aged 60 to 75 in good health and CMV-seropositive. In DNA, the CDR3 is TGCGCCAGCAGCCCAAGACAACAATCTGGGGCCAACGTCCTGACTTTC. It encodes CASSPRQQSGANVLTF.